The TCR beta chain under discussion was sequenced for a study of OX40 agonist ivuxolimab in advanced cancers. Study in general: Two patients with cutaneous melanoma and one with hepatocellular carcinoma, three in total, showed partial responses. Study outcomes and limitations: Blood T cells, both CD4+ and CD8+, expanded clonally by week 6 at 0.1 to 3.0 mg/kg.

As to this clone: Antigen unknown.

Some clones are missing from TCRdb's copy, which holds only in-frame ones; the method was immunoSEQ multiplex PCR. The data show more than 45,000 clones, with roughly 90% seen just once and approximately 1.5% held by the top ten. Trimming left V 3 bases short and J 5 bases short, with 11 bases between. The CDR3 is 14 amino acids. Germline CDR1 reads LNHDA; CDR2 reads SQIVND (reference sequence). Patients were excluded for autoimmune disease history or systemic immunosuppression. This specimen was CD4+ or CD8+ T cells sorted from blood, taken in a trial of the OX40 agonist ivuxolimab. The source is an adult with an advanced solid tumor such as melanoma, head and neck, liver or kidney cancer. The chain is built from TRBV19 and TRBJ2-1; possible D gene TRBD2, 6 bases. The CDR3 DNA follows: TGTGCCAGTAGTATCAAGCGGACTAACAATGAGCAGTTCTTC. It codes for CASSIKRTNNEQFF.